This TCR beta chain was sequenced in a study of blood T cells in healthy people across ages (dated by TCRdb to the mid-2010s). Context from the whole study: Template switching captured roughly one uniquely barcoded TCR beta cDNA molecule per two T cells in model experiments. Using deep sequencing normalized with unique cDNA molecular identifiers, the study measured how TCR beta repertoire diversity changes with age. Four age groups were formed from the donors: young (average roughly 15 years), middle-aged (around 39), aged (62) and long-lived (around 82). To avoid experimental bias, donors of different ages were spread randomly across the sequencing lanes. Two additional independent replicas of 1 million unique cDNA reads from the same blood draw were analyzed for two donors (one aged 18 to 29 and one aged 80 or older).

Donors were 30 to 45 systemically healthy Caucasian individuals from Russia aged roughly 6 to 90 years. Each donor gave approximately 9.3 milliliters of peripheral blood, collected into EDTA-treated Vacutainer tubes. Ficoll-Paque density-gradient centrifugation was used to isolate PBMCs, with at least 7 million obtained per sample. Total RNA, at least 5 micrograms per sample, was extracted from PBMCs with Trizol reagent. Naive CD45RAhigh/CD27high T cell percentages were measured by flow cytometry on a PBMC aliquot from every donor. Library creation used 5' RACE. Sequenced on an Illumina HiSeq 2500. A second PCR of about 6 to 12 cycles was run with a J-beta primer mix and a sample-barcoded 5' primer. Each TCR beta cDNA molecule received a unique molecular identifier from a template-switch 5' adaptor carrying 12 random nucleotides. Each sample yielded at least 3 million CDR3-containing paired-end reads. The Mint cDNA synthesis kit, primed by a TRBC-specific oligonucleotide, was used to synthesize first-strand cDNA from all RNA. Following uracil-DNA glycosylase treatment, all cDNA underwent a first 18-cycle PCR with the universal primers M1SS and BC2_uni_R. The paper's processing steps were these. For normalization, 1 million high-quality reads were randomly selected from each sample, with every read carrying a distinct molecular identifier. Reads sharing molecular identifiers were discarded rather than binned into consensus sequences. MiTCR, with a Q25 quality threshold and the strictest error-elimination algorithm, was used for CDR3 identification, clonotype clustering and error correction. A nonparametric unseen species model with Euler transformation was used to estimate lower-bound total TCR beta diversity. The raw public data were reprocessed by TCRdb itself: fastp quality trimming at Q25, MiXCR clonotype calling, in-frame beta chains only. Every CDR3 protein is listed once, alongside the most common genes and DNA of its rows. Here the V and J calls rest on TCRdb's processing, not on the authors' analysis. Recorded for this sample are some 290,000 distinct CDR3 sequences; roughly 29% of them occurred a single time. Together, the top ten hold around 29% of the sample.

Remarks on this clonotype: The antigen it recognizes is unknown. Per-base qualities were not stored, and no clone one base away is much larger.

The full study reports these points: Compared with the aged group, the long-lived group had more naive CD4+ T cells, fewer expanded clones and increased TCR diversity, suggesting age selection. Total diversity estimates from one million sequenced T cells were considered lower bounds and underestimates. Donor CMV infection status was unknown, potentially confounding age-related changes in expanded clonotypes. Observed TCR beta diversity per million T cells fell roughly linearly with age, and a significant reduction was already apparent by age approximately 40. Conclusive comparison of naive and antigen-experienced compartments was prevented by the profiling of bulk unsorted PBMCs. A strong correlation was found between observed TCR beta diversity and the percentage of naive T cells measured by flow cytometry.

Taken from cysteine to phenylalanine, the CDR3 has 12 residues. Only the CDR3 portion is preserved as DNA: 36 bases, with reading frame beginning at the first base. Based on the germline V gene, the CDR1 and CDR2 sequences are SGHDN and FVKESK. From V the trimming removes 2 bases and from J it removes 11 bases, while the gene matches leave 5 bases of the junction unaccounted for. The rearrangement joined TRBV14 to TRBJ2-5, with 7 central nucleotides matching TRBD2. The specimen was blood. The sequence derives from an older woman in good health. The nucleotide sequence reads as follows: TGTGCCAGCAGCCAAAGACTCGGGGGGCAGTACTTC. This yields the protein CASSQRLGGQYF.